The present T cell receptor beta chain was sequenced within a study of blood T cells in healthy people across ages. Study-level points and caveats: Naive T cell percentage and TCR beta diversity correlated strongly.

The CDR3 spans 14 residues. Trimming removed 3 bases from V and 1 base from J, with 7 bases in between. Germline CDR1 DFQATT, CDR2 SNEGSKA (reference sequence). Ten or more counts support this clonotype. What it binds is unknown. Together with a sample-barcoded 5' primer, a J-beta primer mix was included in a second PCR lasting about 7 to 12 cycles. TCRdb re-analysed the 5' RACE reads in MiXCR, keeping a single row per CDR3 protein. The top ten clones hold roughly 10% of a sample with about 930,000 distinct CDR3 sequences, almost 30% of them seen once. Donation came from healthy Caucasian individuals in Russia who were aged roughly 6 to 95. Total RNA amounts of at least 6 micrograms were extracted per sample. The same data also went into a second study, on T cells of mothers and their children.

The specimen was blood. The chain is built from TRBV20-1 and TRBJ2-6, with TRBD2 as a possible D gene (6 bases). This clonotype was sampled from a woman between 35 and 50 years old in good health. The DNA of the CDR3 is TGCAGTGCTAGGGAGGGTTCTGGGGCCAACGTCCTGACTTTC. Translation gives CSAREGSGANVLTF.